The 2 T cell receptor beta chains in this list originate from one sample, sequenced in a study of T cell responses to AZD1222 COVID-19 vaccine. Libraries were prepared by immunoSEQ multiplex PCR; TCRdb keeps only in-frame clonotypes and omits some of them. The sample lists roughly 150,000 clones, less than 90% seen once, with more than 6.5% in the top ten. Sample: peripheral blood, taken after recovery from COVID-19. These receptors all come from an adult who had recovered from COVID-19.

The V and J genes are TRBV9 and TRBJ2-5; TRBD2 aligns across 9 bases. After removal of 4 bases from V and 9 bases from J, the junction contained 13 bases not matched to a gene. The CDR3 consists of 15 residues. Germline values: CDR1 SGDLS, CDR2 YYNGEE. Here the CDR3 DNA reads TGTGCCAGCAGCCCCCGAGTAGCGGGGGACAAGGCCCAGTACTTC. This gives the protein CASSPRVAGDKAQYF.

The chain employs TRBV4-1 and TRBJ1-6, with a weak D call TRBD1 (6 bases). Germline V CDR1 and CDR2: MGHRA, YSYEKL. V was pared by 1 base and J by 10 bases, with 17 bases between. The CDR3 covers 16 residues. CDR3 sequence: CASSQGTGHGGSPLHF. Here the CDR3 DNA reads TGCGCCAGCAGCCAAGGAACAGGGCATGGGGGATCACCCCTCCACTTT.